Below, 31 T cell receptor beta chains from the same sample are listed, as sequenced in a study of T cells in Graves' hyperthyroidism and ophthalmopathy. TCR beta CDR3 regions were amplified from RNA. The HTBI primer set was used in a first-round RT-PCR of the TCR CDR3. TCRdb called the multiplex PCR reads again in MiXCR, with one record for every CDR3 protein. Of about 350,000 distinct CDR3 sequences in the sample, about 18% were seen once. Source material: blood. The receptors derive from a woman in her thirties with Graves' hyperthyroidism that later progressed to Graves' ophthalmopathy.

This clonotype was counted many times. V and J are TRBV6-1 and TRBJ2-5; 8 positions agree with TRBD2. CDR3 length equals 16 residues. Trimming at V came to 3 bases and at J to 4 bases, leaving 10 bases not matched to a gene. Looked up from germline, CDR1 is MNHNS and CDR2 is SASEGT. CDR3 coding DNA: TGTGCCAGCAGTGACTCGTGGGTCGGGGGGGCAGAGACCCAGTACTTC. This encodes CASSDSWVGGAETQYF.

This clonotype was detected ten times or more. This sequence joins TRBV30 and TRBJ2-7, with 8 bases fitting TRBD2. CDR1 is GTSNPN, CDR2 SVGIG, per germline (reference sequence). The CDR3 has 16 amino acids. The V and J ends lost 4 bases and 7 bases, in that order; junction bases with no gene match: 18. CDR3 region: CAWNREGGGYYEEQYV. The CDR3 DNA sequence: TGTGCCTGGAATCGGGAGGGAGGGGGTTACTACGAGGAGCAGTACGTC.

This clonotype was detected once. V gene TRBV11-1 combines with J gene TRBJ2-1, with 12 positions matching TRBD2. J gave up 9 bases and V 4 bases, and 10 bases lay outside the gene matches. The germline CDR1 and CDR2 sequences are SGHAT and FQDESV (reference sequence). There are 16 residues in the CDR3. Here the CDR3 reads CASSSYLAGGPFEQFF. The CDR3 bases are TGTGCCAGCAGCTCCTATCTAGCGGGGGGGCCATTTGAGCAGTTCTTC.

The CDR3 nucleotides read TGTGCCAGCACCCCTAAAAAGCAGGGCGTAGGCTACGAGCAGTACTTC. Its translation is CASTPKKQGVGYEQYF. The chain joins TRBV9 to TRBJ2-7; D is possibly TRBD1 (5 bases). The germline V gene encodes CDR1 SGDLS and CDR2 YYNGEE. The ends were cut back, 6 bases at V and 3 bases at J, with 22 bases in the middle. The CDR3 runs to 16 residues.

In regard to this clonotype: A read error may be the cause here, since a much bigger clone is one base away. The gene calls are TRBV11-1 and TRBJ2-7; D unresolved. CDR1 SGHAT and CDR2 FQDESV come from the germline V gene (reference sequence). CDR3 length equals 11 residues. CDR3 region: CTSSSFYEQYF. CDR3 DNA sequence: TGTACCAGCAGTTCCTTCTACGAGCAGTACTTC.

This clonotype appeared a few times. The rearrangement links TRBV9 to TRBJ2-1, with 7 bases lining up with TRBD2. V lost 4 bases to trimming and J lost 9 bases; unmatched junction nucleotides: 4. This CDR3 is 12 amino acids long. Germline CDR1 and CDR2: SGDLS and YYNGEE. The CDR3 protein is CASSTSVGEQFF. DNA for the CDR3: TGTGCCAGCAGCACTAGCGTTGGTGAGCAGTTCTTC.

Many counts were recorded for this clonotype. The chain links TRBV7-9 to TRBJ2-3, with unresolved D. V lost 2 bases to trimming and J lost 1 base, with 10 bases between them. The CDR3 spans 15 residues. CDR1 SEHNR and CDR2 FQNEAQ come from the germline V gene (reference sequence). CDR3 sequence: CASSLPPSGTDTQYF. The DNA of the CDR3 is TGTGCCAGCAGCTTACCCCCCTCGGGCACAGATACGCAGTATTTT.

The chain has TRBV6-1 and TRBJ1-5; D possibly corresponds to TRBD1 (6 bases). From germline, CDR1 is MNHNS and CDR2 SASEGT. This CDR3 spans 17 amino acids. V was cut by 3 bases and J by 0 bases, with 15 bases left in between. CDR3 residues: CASSDDLGHYSNQPQHF. CDR3 in DNA: TGTGCCAGCAGTGACGACCTGGGACATTATAGCAATCAGCCCCAGCATTTT.

The sample holds many counts of this clonotype. The chain has TRBV12-3 or TRBV12-4 and TRBJ1-4; 7 nucleotides align to TRBD1. The CDR3 is 16 amino acids. The J segment lost 7 bases and the V segment lost 4 bases, leaving 12 bases of the junction unmatched. In DNA form, the CDR3 reads TGTGCCAGCAGTTCTAGGGACAGAACACGTCTTGAAAAACTGTTTTTT. Its protein product is CASSSRDRTRLEKLFF.

The CDR3: CSAAGTNPADTQYF. In nucleotides, the CDR3 is TGCAGTGCTGCCGGGACAAATCCGGCGGATACGCAGTATTTT. The V and J genes are TRBV20-1 and TRBJ2-3, with D possibly matching TRBD1 (6 bases). CDR1 and CDR2 from the germline V gene are DFQATT and SNEGSKA (reference sequence). The CDR3 sequence is 14 residues long. Trimming removed 5 bases at V and 6 bases at J, with 18 bases between.

The chain employs TRBV4-1 and TRBJ2-3; 9 bases are shared with TRBD2. The CDR3 covers 17 residues. The germline V gene encodes CDR1 MGHRA and CDR2 YSYEKL. With V trimmed by 0 bases and J by 7 bases, 11 bases remained unmatched. DNA of the CDR3: TGCGCCAGCAGCCAAGACGCTCGGCGGGGGGGCCCGTATACGCAGTATTTT. Encoded protein: CASSQDARRGGPYTQYF.

The V call is TRBV19, the J call TRBJ2-7; D is perhaps TRBD2 (6 bases). Germline CDR1 reads LNHDA; CDR2 reads SQIVND (reference sequence). The CDR3 has 13 residues. The ends were cut back, 3 bases at V and 4 bases at J, with 10 bases in the middle. The CDR3 DNA reads as TGTGCCAGTAGTATGTTTCGGGGGTACGAGCAGTACTTC. Translating gives CASSMFRGYEQYF.

The J gene is TRBJ2-1, the V gene TRBV27, with unresolved D. With 3 bases removed from V and 6 bases from J, the gap between germline ends came to 9 bases. Germline values: CDR1 MNHEY, CDR2 SMNVEV (reference sequence). The length of the CDR3 is 13 residues. The CDR3 DNA sequence: TGTGCCAGCAGTTTTTCCGACGGCAATGAGCAGTTCTTC. Residues: CASSFSDGNEQFF.

The chain couples TRBV15 to TRBJ1-2; the D is unclear. CDR3 size: 15 residues. CDR1 and CDR2 (germline): LNHNV, YYDKDF (reference sequence). The V gene lost 0 bases and the J gene lost 8 bases, with 16 bases spanning the gap. The CDR3 protein is CATSRDVFQDQGYTF. In DNA form, the CDR3 reads TGTGCCACCAGCAGAGATGTTTTTCAGGATCAGGGCTACACCTTC.

This clonotype was observed at least ten times. The J gene is TRBJ1-1, the V gene TRBV4-1; 7 nucleotides align to TRBD1. The V segment lost 7 bases and the J segment 4 bases; nucleotides outside the gene matches: 9. There are 14 residues in the CDR3. The germline V gene has CDR1 MGHRA and CDR2 YSYEKL. CDR3 DNA: TGCGCCAGCAAAATACAGGGGCCAGGCACTGAAGCTTTCTTT. Its translation: CASKIQGPGTEAFF.

A few counts support this clonotype. V and J are TRBV25-1 and TRBJ1-3; tentatively, D is TRBD1 (5 bases). The ends were cut back, 0 bases at V and 1 base at J, with 7 bases in the middle. The CDR3 length is 15 residues. Germline V gene data show CDR1 as MGHDK and CDR2 as SYGVNS. The CDR3 DNA reads TGTGCCAGCAGTGAATATAGGGGTTCTGGAAACACCATATATTTT. It translates to CASSEYRGSGNTIYF.

At least ten counts were recorded for this clonotype. The chain recombines TRBV2 with TRBJ1-5; D is ambiguous. Trimming shortened V by 4 bases and J by 0 bases, and 13 bases separated the two germline ends. CDR3 length: 16 residues. CDR1 and CDR2 from the germline V gene are SNHLY and FYNNEI. CDR3 region: CASSGPAPLSNQPQHF. CDR3 coding DNA: TGTGCCAGCAGTGGTCCTGCCCCTCTTAGCAATCAGCCCCAGCATTTT.

This clonotype has ten or more counts. This chain links TRBV28 with TRBJ2-7; 8 bases match TRBD2. CDR1 is MDHEN, CDR2 SYDVKM, per germline. With 2 bases clipped from V and 3 bases from J, the junction kept 9 bases outside the gene matches. The CDR3 runs 16 residues. The CDR3 loop reads CASSLIGAGVGYEQYF. The CDR3 nucleotides are TGTGCCAGCAGTTTAATAGGAGCGGGAGTTGGCTACGAGCAGTACTTC.

The chain uses TRBV24-1 and TRBJ1-2; 10 nucleotides align to TRBD1. The CDR3 is made up of 14 amino acids. V was clipped by 7 bases and J by 6 bases; unmatched bases: 7. Looked up from germline, CDR1 is KGHDR and CDR2 is SFDVKD. The DNA of the CDR3 is TGTGCCACCAGGGGGACAGGGGAAACGGATGGCTACACCTTC. It specifies CATRGTGETDGYTF.

This chain links TRBV5-1 with TRBJ2-7; perhaps TRBD2 as D (6 bases). The V gene's germline CDR1 is SGHRS and CDR2 YFSETQ. The CDR3 consists of 14 residues. V was shortened by 0 bases and J by 4 bases, with 11 bases between the two germline ends. The CDR3 reads CASSLGLVAYEQYF. In nucleotides, the CDR3 is TGCGCCAGCAGCTTGGGACTAGTCGCGTACGAGCAGTACTTC. The full variable domain, completed using reference TRBV5-1 and TRBJ2-7, is KAGVTQTPRYLIKTRGQQVTLSCSPISGHRSVSWYQQTPGQGLQFLFEYFSETQRNKGNFPGRFSGRQFSNSRSEMNVSTLELGDSALYLCASSLGLVAYEQYFGPGTRLTVT.

This clonotype was seen many times. V usage is TRBV7-6 and J usage is TRBJ2-1, with TRBD2 as a possible D gene (5 bases). The ends were cut back, 3 bases at V and 5 bases at J, with 11 bases in the middle. There are 14 residues in the CDR3. Germline-derived CDR1 and CDR2 are SGHVS and FNYEAQ. In DNA, the CDR3 is TGTGCCAGCAGCTTTTTAGAAGCGGACAATGAGCAGTTCTTC. Translating it yields CASSFLEADNEQFF.

This clonotype was detected ten times or more. V usage is TRBV11-2 and J usage is TRBJ2-1, with 7 bases fitting TRBD1. Germline-derived CDR1 and CDR2 are SGHAT and FQNNGV. V lost 5 bases to trimming and J lost 0 bases; unmatched junction nucleotides: 7. The CDR3 covers 16 residues. CDR3 residues: CASSTQTGSSYNEQFF. CDR3 bases: TGTGCCAGCAGCACACAGACAGGGAGCTCCTACAATGAGCAGTTCTTC.

This clonotype showed up just a few times. The chain has TRBV5-1 and TRBJ2-7; D is perhaps TRBD1 (6 bases). The CDR3 has 17 amino acids. CDR1 is SGHRS, CDR2 YFSETQ, per germline. The ends were cut back, 1 base at V and 6 bases at J, with 23 bases in the middle. For the CDR3, the DNA is TGCGCCAGCAGCTTGCAAAAGCATCTCTCCTACAGGGTCGAGCAGTACTTC. This codes for CASSLQKHLSYRVEQYF.

V gene TRBV3-1 combines with J gene TRBJ1-3; possible D gene TRBD1, 5 bases. The CDR3 contains 14 residues. V was trimmed by 0 bases and J by 8 bases, leaving 11 bases between them. Per the germline V gene, CDR1 is LGHDT and CDR2 is YNNKEL (reference sequence). The DNA of the CDR3 is TGTGCCAGCAGCCAAGATGGTTTAGGGGACACCATATATTTT. It yields the protein CASSQDGLGDTIYF.

This chain connects TRBV11-2 to TRBJ2-7; D unclear. The germline V and J ends were trimmed by 0 bases and 1 base, with 10 bases remaining between them. The CDR3 length is 15 residues. Germline V lookup: CDR1 SGHAT, CDR2 FQNNGV. DNA of the CDR3: TGTGCCAGCAGCTTAGACTTTGGCGGTTCCTACGAGCAGTACTTC. Protein sequence: CASSLDFGGSYEQYF.

This clonotype was seen repeatedly, ten times or more. A junction boundary mismatches the germline segment, possibly from a read error. The chain links TRBV30 to TRBJ1-6; 10 bases agree with TRBD1. Germline CDR1 is GTSNPN and CDR2 is SVGIG (reference sequence). The CDR3 loop spans 16 amino acids. CDR3 amino acids: CAWGTTGGSYSSPLHF. As DNA, the CDR3 is TGTGCCTGGGGGACGACAGGGGGCAGTTATAGTTCACCCCTCCACTTT.

This clonotype occurred many times. The J gene is TRBJ2-7, the V gene TRBV28; tentative D call: TRBD2 (7 bases). This CDR3 has 17 amino acids. Germline CDR1 and CDR2: MDHEN and SYDVKM. Trimming left V 5 bases short and J 1 base short, with 21 bases between. The CDR3 DNA reads as TGTGCCAGCAGTGCGGGGCTCGGGGGGCGGATTTCCTACGAGCAGTACTTC. Translation: CASSAGLGGRISYEQYF.

There are many counts of this clonotype. J is TRBJ2-1 and V is TRBV3-1; 8 positions match TRBD2. The V and J ends lost 2 bases and 4 bases, in that order; junction bases with no gene match: 1. This CDR3 has 14 amino acids. The germline CDR1 and CDR2 sequences are LGHDT and YNNKEL (reference sequence). The CDR3 protein is CASSQREGYNEQFF. In nucleotides, the CDR3 is TGTGCCAGCAGCCAACGGGAGGGATACAATGAGCAGTTCTTC.

This clonotype was detected many times. CDR3 residues: CSARLFGSLRGYTF. CDR3 nucleotides: TGCAGTGCTAGGCTTTTCGGCTCCTTGCGTGGCTACACCTTC. The rearrangement uses TRBV20-1 and TRBJ1-2; D remains unclear. V shed 3 bases and J shed 7 bases, with 18 bases lying between them. The length of the CDR3 is 14 residues. Germline V lookup: CDR1 DFQATT, CDR2 SNEGSKA (reference sequence).

The genes are TRBV3-1 and TRBJ2-1; 10 bases agree with TRBD2. Germline values: CDR1 LGHDT, CDR2 YNNKEL (reference sequence). The CDR3 runs to 12 residues. V lost 1 base to trimming and J lost 15 bases; unmatched junction nucleotides: 3. CDR3 DNA sequence: TGTGCCAGCAGCCAAGGGACTAGCGGTCGGTTCTTC. It codes for CASSQGTSGRFF.

The genes are TRBV18 and TRBJ1-1; the D gene is possibly TRBD1 (5 bases). Germline assignment: CDR1 KGHSH and CDR2 LQKENI. The V gene lost 2 bases and the J gene lost 6 bases, with 13 bases spanning the gap. The CDR3 is 14 amino acids. CDR3 in amino acids: CASSPNRQLSEAFF. The CDR3 bases are TGTGCCAGCTCACCAAATCGACAGCTCTCTGAAGCTTTCTTT.